The 11 T cell receptor beta chains in this list originate from one sample, sequenced in a study of T cell responses to AZD1222 COVID-19 vaccine. The protocol was immunoSEQ multiplex PCR, while the TCRdb copy is restricted to in-frame clones and leaves out a portion. The sample records some 99,000 clones, about 88% being singletons. The source material was peripheral blood, sampled 28 days after the second AZD1222 dose. Source of these receptors: an adult who received the AZD1222 COVID-19 vaccine.

J is TRBJ2-3 and V is TRBV6-1; 7 bases align to TRBD1. Trimming took 2 bases from V and 2 from J; bases not matched to a gene: 7. Germline V gene sequence: CDR1 MNHNS, CDR2 SASEGT. The CDR3 has 16 residues. The CDR3 DNA is TGTGCCAGCAGTGAAAGCAAGGGGGCCCCCACAGATACGCAGTATTTT. It codes for CASSESKGAPTDTQYF.

The chain couples TRBV7-9 to TRBJ1-2; D unresolved. CDR3 length: 14 amino acids. Germline CDR1 reads SEHNR; CDR2 reads FQNEAQ (reference sequence). V lost 5 bases, J lost 1 base, and 11 bases lay in between. The DNA of the CDR3 is TGTGCCAGCAGCCAGGCCGGGGTTAACTATGGCTACACCTTC. Residues: CASSQAGVNYGYTF. The whole variable domain, remainder taken from reference TRBV7-9 and TRBJ1-2, is DTGVSQNPRHKITKRGQNVTFRCDPISEHNRLYWYRQTLGQGPEFLTYFQNEAQLEKSRLLSDRFSAERPKGSFSTLEIQRTEQGDSAMYLCASSQAGVNYGYTFGSGTRLTVV.

The J gene is TRBJ2-6, the V gene TRBV7-9; tentatively, D is TRBD1 or TRBD2 (5 bases each). CDR3 length: 18 amino acids. CDR1 SEHNR and CDR2 FQNEAQ come from the germline V gene (reference sequence). The V and J ends lost 7 bases and 1 base respectively, with 20 bases between them. CDR3 region: CASTPGLRGASGANVLTF. The CDR3 DNA sequence: TGTGCCAGCACCCCCGGGTTAAGGGGAGCTTCTGGGGCCAACGTCCTGACTTTC.

This rearrangement joins TRBV4-1 to TRBJ2-3; D unresolved. V lost 0 bases to trimming and J lost 8 bases, with 6 bases between them. Germline lookup yields CDR1 MGHRA and CDR2 YSYEKL. The CDR3 runs to 12 residues. CDR3 coding DNA: TGCGCCAGCAGCCAAGATGCCATTACGCAGTATTTT. This encodes CASSQDAITQYF.

The V gene is TRBV10-3, the J gene TRBJ1-5, with 7 nucleotides matching TRBD1. With V trimmed by 5 bases and J by 7 bases, 5 bases remained unmatched. CDR3 length: 13 residues. Germline loops: CDR1 ENHRY, CDR2 SYGVKD. The CDR3 DNA follows: TGTGCCATCAGTACAGGGGTGTGGCAGCCCCAGCATTTT. It codes for CAISTGVWQPQHF.

The chain links TRBV7-9 to TRBJ2-7; TRBD2 matches at 10 bases. The CDR3 totals 15 residues. V lost 5 bases to trimming and J lost 3 bases; unmatched junction nucleotides: 7. CDR1 is SEHNR and CDR2 is FQNEAQ in the germline V gene (reference sequence). The CDR3 coding sequence is TGTGCCAGCAGCCAATGGGCTAGCGGGAGCTACGAGCAGTACTTC. Protein sequence: CASSQWASGSYEQYF.

V and J are TRBV3-1 (or the pseudogene TRBV3-2) and TRBJ2-7, with 10 nucleotides matching TRBD1. V shed 4 bases, J shed 7 bases, and the junction held 7 bases outside the gene matches. CDR1 and CDR2 from the germline V gene are LGHDT and YNNKEL (reference sequence). The CDR3 sequence is 14 residues long. This CDR3 is CASSRGTGEWEQYF. In nucleotides, the CDR3 is TGTGCCAGCAGCCGCGGGACAGGGGAGTGGGAGCAGTACTTC.

The gene calls are TRBV30 and TRBJ2-5, with D possibly matching TRBD1 (7 bases). The CDR3 consists of 13 residues. Trimming cost V 5 bases and J 2 bases, with 12 bases left between them. Germline CDR1 reads GTSNPN; CDR2 reads SVGIG (reference sequence). The CDR3 DNA sequence: TGTGCCTGGGCGGGGACAGCTCAAGAGACCCAGTACTTC. The encoded protein is CAWAGTAQETQYF.

The chain carries TRBV29-1 and TRBJ1-1; 11 nucleotides match TRBD1. This CDR3 is 16 amino acids long. The V and J ends lost 2 bases and 0 bases, in that order; junction bases with no gene match: 5. Germline CDR1 is SQVTM and CDR2 is ANQGSEA. CDR3 loop: CSVEIGTGGMNTEAFF. In DNA form, the CDR3 reads TGCAGCGTTGAAATCGGGACAGGGGGGATGAACACTGAAGCTTTCTTT.

The gene calls are TRBV24-1 and TRBJ2-5; 13 nucleotides agree with TRBD2. Germline CDR1 reads KGHDR; CDR2 reads SFDVKD. The CDR3 length is 21 residues. V dropped 10 bases and J dropped 1; count of bases not matched to a gene: 23. DNA for the CDR3: TGTGCCACTACCGACCTCCGACCGGGAATTACTAGCGGGAGGGTCCAAGAGACCCAGTACTTC. It yields the protein CATTDLRPGITSGRVQETQYF.

The gene calls are TRBV6-6 and TRBJ1-3; 7 bases line up with TRBD1. The junction had 8 bases not matched to a gene; V was cut back by 6 bases and J by 0 bases. Per the germline V gene, CDR1 is MNHNY and CDR2 is SVGAGI (reference sequence). CDR3 length: 16 amino acids. The CDR3 DNA reads as TGTGCCAGCAGGACACAGGGGATAGACTCTGGAAACACCATATATTTT. It encodes CASRTQGIDSGNTIYF.